The entry below describes one T cell receptor (beta chain). No cognate antigen has been identified for it. Qualities for individual bases were not recorded, and no much larger clone is one base off. These data come from a study of blood T cell repertoires in COVID-19 (dated by TCRdb to 2018 to 2020). In the study overall: Samples covering the acute and convalescent phases of COVID-19 were provided by collaborators in the United States, Italy and Spain. The material from the prospective study consisted of cDNA or gDNA derived from T cells, B-cell-depleted T cells, or PBMCs. Deeply sampled blood TCRbeta repertoires from subjects exposed to, actively infected with, or recovered from COVID-19 were included in the dataset. The repertoires were released in a freely available public database intended as a resource for research on the immune response to SARS-CoV-2. Samples were obtained from the ongoing ImmuneRACE study (first 160 participants) and from approximately 1,200 subjects provided by 6 global collaborators. Sample metadata almost always included a de-identified subject ID, COVID-19 status, age in years and sex. Where HLA class I and class II types were available, the types were taken from metadata supplied by the sample provider, not from assay-based typing.

A second Seattle source provided samples from volunteer blood donors who had recovered from COVID-19. Each collaborating institution followed its own protocols to collect whole blood in K2EDTA tubes. For TCRbeta analysis, collaborators shipped samples in one of three forms: frozen whole blood, isolated PBMCs, or DNA extracted from either of those sample types. Reading the germline V gene gives CDR1 SGHRS and CDR2 YFSETQ. Reading from cysteine to phenylalanine, the CDR3 counts 12 amino acids. Here the CDR3 DNA is all that survives: 36 bases in frame from base 1. The junction carries 9 bases between V and J, which are trimmed by 3 bases and 5 bases respectively. The full study reports these points: Clinical and demographic metadata were provided uncurated, with the amount varying by source and participant.

TCRbeta CDR3 regions were amplified from genomic DNA using the immunoSEQ Assay, a bias-controlled multiplex PCR. The authors processed their data as follows. Within the assay, amplification of reference gene primers was used to estimate how many nucleated cells each sample contained. Sequence reads were collapsed and filtered to measure the absolute abundance of every unique TCRbeta CDR3 rearrangement. For each sample, productive Simpson clonality was calculated as the square root of Simpson's diversity index over productive rearrangements. TCRdb provides this immuneACCESS table in a form limited to in-frame rearrangements. Some clones are lacking; in checked studies, under half of them reflect an unresolved V gene, and why the rest are absent is not known. The DNA gave D and trimming, while V, J and clone size come from that table. Here the sample has approximately 170,000 clones; about 85% occur a single time. About 1.2% of the sample lies in the top ten.

The sample taken for sequencing was peripheral blood. Recombination linked TRBV5-1 to TRBJ2-7, and the D gene may be TRBD1, 6 bases matching. The receptor comes from a man between 60 and 75 years old who had recovered from COVID-19. The nucleotide sequence is given as TGCGCCAGCAGCTATACAGGGAACGAGCAGTACTTC. The translation is CASSYTGNEQYF.